These 27 T cell receptor beta chains share one sample of origin, sequenced in a study of monozygotic twins with inflammatory bowel disease. TCRdb reprocessed the 5' RACE reads, keeping one entry per CDR3 protein, no DNA. The repertoire table contains roughly 320,000 distinct CDR3 sequences. Sequenced sample: blood. The receptors stem from a human donor with ulcerative colitis or Crohn's disease, or a healthy co-twin of an affected twin (not recorded which).

V gene TRBV10-3 combines with J gene TRBJ2-7; TCRdb selects TRBD1, and the lack of DNA leaves this call unchecked. CDR3 size: 15 residues. Germline CDR1 is ENHRY and CDR2 is SYGVKD. The CDR3 loop reads CAISLPGQGPYEQYF.

The chain links TRBV20-1 to TRBJ2-7; TCRdb outputs TRBD1, but without DNA this stays unchecked. Looked up from germline, CDR1 is DFQATT and CDR2 is SNEGSKA (reference sequence). The CDR3 runs to 18 residues. The CDR3 region is CSARELGVLGGVPYEQYF.

The gene calls are TRBV7-9 and TRBJ2-1; TCRdb designates TRBD2, a call that cannot be tested without DNA. Germline CDR1 and CDR2: SEHNR and FQNEAQ (reference sequence). The CDR3 has 15 residues. The CDR3 protein is CASSVVTSGKNEQFF.

The J gene is TRBJ1-2, the V gene TRBV7-3. CDR1 and CDR2 (germline): SGHTA, FQGTGA. The CDR3 totals 14 residues. CDR3 loop: CASSTDSLGSGYTF.

The CDR3 loop is CASSPGDNEQFF. The chain employs TRBV5-6 and TRBJ2-1. This CDR3 spans 12 amino acids. Germline V gene sequence: CDR1 SGHDT, CDR2 YYEEEE.

The chain links TRBV27 to TRBJ1-5; with no DNA, the TCRdb D assignment of TRBD1 cannot be verified. CDR1 and CDR2 from the germline V gene are MNHEY and SMNVEV (reference sequence). This CDR3 comprises 16 residues. CDR3 in amino acids: CASSLTSGGRYQPQHF.

The J gene is TRBJ2-1, the V gene TRBV12-3 or TRBV12-4; TCRdb calls TRBD1, which cannot be checked without DNA. This CDR3 contains 14 residues. The CDR3 loop is CASSGQTGYNEQFF.

The rearrangement links TRBV6-1 to TRBJ1-1; TCRdb reports TRBD1, a call that lacks DNA to check it against. The germline CDR1 and CDR2 sequences are MNHNS and SASEGT. This CDR3 is 14 amino acids long. The CDR3 spells CASCRQGGNTEAFF.

The chain couples TRBV7-2 to TRBJ2-3; as DNA is missing, the TRBD1 call by TCRdb cannot be tested. CDR1 is SGHTA, CDR2 FQGNSA, per germline. The CDR3 length is 12 residues. This CDR3 is CAAGDPTDTQYF.

This chain joins TRBV2 and TRBJ1-2. From germline, CDR1 is SNHLY and CDR2 FYNNEI. The CDR3 length is 14 residues. CDR3 region: CASRAYGVTYGYTF.

The chain employs TRBV5-1 and TRBJ2-1; lacking DNA, the TRBD2 call made by TCRdb goes unchecked. The CDR3 covers 17 residues. Germline CDR1 SGHRS, CDR2 YFSETQ. The chain's CDR3 is CASKAGVTGGSYNEQFF.

V is TRBV18 and J is TRBJ2-7. Germline loops: CDR1 KGHSH, CDR2 LQKENI. CDR3 length: 13 residues. The CDR3 reads CASSPSLKWEQYF. The full variable domain, its missing parts supplied by reference TRBV18 and TRBJ2-7, is NAGVMQNPRHLVRRRGQEARLRCSPMKGHSHVYWYRQLPEEGLKFMVYLQKENIIDESGMPKERFSAEFPKEGPSILRIQQVVRGDSAAYFCASSPSLKWEQYFGPGTRLTVT.

The chain uses TRBV19 and TRBJ2-2. Germline CDR1 is LNHDA and CDR2 is SQIVND (reference sequence). The CDR3 has 17 amino acids. CDR3: CASSIDSPTWGTGELFF.

The chain is built from TRBV24-1 and TRBJ2-3; with no DNA, the TCRdb D assignment of TRBD1 cannot be verified. Germline V gene lookup returns CDR1 KGHDR and CDR2 SFDVKD. CDR3 size: 16 residues. The chain's CDR3 is CATSDRGAGYTDTQYF.

The V call is TRBV9, the J call TRBJ1-1; TCRdb calls TRBD1, which cannot be checked without DNA. The V gene's germline CDR1 is SGDLS and CDR2 YYNGEE. This CDR3 spans 14 amino acids. The CDR3 sequence is CASSVDPGMPEAFF.

The chain combines TRBV10-3 with TRBJ1-3; TCRdb outputs TRBD1, but without DNA this stays unchecked. Germline V gives CDR1 ENHRY, CDR2 SYGVKD. The CDR3 length is 15 residues. CDR3 residues: CAIRPGQGQGNTIYF.

The rearrangement joins TRBV28 to TRBJ2-2; the TCRdb D gene call, TRBD1, has no DNA to confirm it. CDR3 size: 14 residues. Germline-derived CDR1 and CDR2 are MDHEN and SYDVKM. Here the CDR3 reads CASTLGPAGGELFF.

The CDR3 spells CASRYMGQNNEQFF. V usage is TRBV27 and J usage is TRBJ2-1; the D call from TCRdb, TRBD1, cannot be confirmed without DNA. CDR1 MNHEY and CDR2 SMNVEV come from the germline V gene (reference sequence). There are 14 residues in the CDR3.

The chain combines TRBV7-8 with TRBJ1-1; the TRBD1 assignment by TCRdb is unverifiable without DNA. From germline, CDR1 is SGHVS and CDR2 FQNEAQ. The CDR3 contains 15 residues. The chain's CDR3 is CASSIGDSPNTEAFF.

The genes are TRBV20-1 and TRBJ1-1. The CDR3 covers 16 residues. The germline CDR1 and CDR2 sequences are DFQATT and SNEGSKA (reference sequence). CDR3 sequence reads: CSARDAGLSGYTEAFF.

V usage is TRBV10-2 and J usage is TRBJ2-3. The CDR3 runs to 12 residues. CDR1 is WSHSY and CDR2 is SAAADI in the germline V gene. CDR3 in amino acids: CASNWEGDTQYF.

The chain couples TRBV27 to TRBJ1-2. The germline gives CDR1 MNHEY, CDR2 SMNVEV (reference sequence). The CDR3 sequence is 14 residues long. The CDR3 sequence: CASSSGRRGGGYTF.

This CDR3 reads CASSPGTENYGYTF. The chain is built from TRBV18 and TRBJ1-2; TCRdb names TRBD1, which stays unverified in the absence of DNA. The germline CDR1 and CDR2 sequences are KGHSH and LQKENI. This CDR3 has 14 amino acids.

This chain connects TRBV5-1 to TRBJ2-7. The CDR3 extends over 14 amino acids. The germline V gene has CDR1 SGHRS and CDR2 YFSETQ. CDR3 region: CASTAAGNWDEQYF.

J is TRBJ2-5 and V is TRBV7-2. This CDR3 comprises 11 residues. The germline V gene encodes CDR1 SGHTA and CDR2 FQGNSA. The chain's CDR3 is CASSFKETQYF.

V is TRBV20-1 and J is TRBJ2-7; TCRdb calls TRBD2, which cannot be checked without DNA. Germline V gene data show CDR1 as DFQATT and CDR2 as SNEGSKA (reference sequence). CDR3 length: 13 residues. The CDR3 reads CSAQTGLSYEQYF.

This CDR3 reads CASSFTEGREAFF. The chain has TRBV5-1 and TRBJ1-1. CDR3 length: 13 residues. Germline CDR1 SGHRS, CDR2 YFSETQ.